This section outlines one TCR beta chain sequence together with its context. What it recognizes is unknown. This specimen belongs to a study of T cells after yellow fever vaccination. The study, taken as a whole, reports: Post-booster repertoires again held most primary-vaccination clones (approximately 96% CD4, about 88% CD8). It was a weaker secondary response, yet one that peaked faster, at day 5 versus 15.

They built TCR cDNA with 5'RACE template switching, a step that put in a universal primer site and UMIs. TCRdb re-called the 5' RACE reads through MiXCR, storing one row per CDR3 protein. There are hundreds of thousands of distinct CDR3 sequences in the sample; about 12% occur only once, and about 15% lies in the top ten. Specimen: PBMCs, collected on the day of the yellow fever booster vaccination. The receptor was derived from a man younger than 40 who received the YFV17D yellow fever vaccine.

The CDR3 region has the DNA TGTGCCAGCAGCTCAAGGGCTAGCGCGGGCGATGAGCAGTTCTTC. Amino acid sequence: CASSSRASAGDEQFF. V is TRBV7-2 and J is TRBJ2-1, with a possible D match to TRBD2 (6 bases). Germline-derived CDR1 and CDR2 are SGHTA and FQGNSA. The CDR3 consists of 15 residues. Between the trimmed V and J ends, which lost 4 bases and 8 bases, there was a span of 18 bases.